This entry concerns a single T cell receptor beta chain. The method was immunoSEQ multiplex PCR; TCRdb's version includes in-frame clones alone and lacks a portion of them. The sample shows around 120,000 clones, about 86% of them seen only once. The source of the sample is a study of blood T cell repertoires in COVID-19. The CDR3 is 16 residues long. The specimen was PBMCs or T cells enriched from blood (not recorded which). V usage is TRBV21-1 and J usage is TRBJ2-3; TRBD2, the table's D call, was not compared with the DNA. TRBV21-1 represents a pseudogene. The source of this sequence is a woman between 45 and 60 years old who had recovered from COVID-19. The CDR3 nucleotides are TGTGCCAGCAGCAAAGAGCCAAGCTCATACACAGATACGCAGTATTTT. It codes for CASSKEPSSYTDTQYF.